This TCR beta chain was identified in a study of shared clonotypes between healthy human individuals. Libraries were prepared by immunoSEQ multiplex PCR; TCRdb keeps only in-frame clonotypes and omits some of them. This table has about 2 million clones, about 95% appearing once. Findings and caveats of the study: A small donor pool kept down the genetic and exposure-history diversity that was represented.

It was CD45RO-negative cells, positively selected for CCR7, that made up naive CD8 cells, with terminally differentiated effector memory CD45RA+ cells excluded. As for this clone: Antigen unknown.

From germline, CDR1 is MNHEY and CDR2 SMNVEV (reference sequence). The CDR3 extends over 14 amino acids. V was cut by 2 bases and J by 2 bases, with 8 bases left in between. The receptor comes from a man in his late teens or twenties in good health. This rearrangement joins TRBV27 to TRBJ2-3; D uncertain. The source material was naive CD8+ T cells sorted from blood. The CDR3 sequence: CASSLGSTTDTQYF. CDR3 in DNA: TGTGCCAGCAGTTTAGGCAGTACCACAGATACGCAGTATTTT.